This T cell receptor beta chain was identified during a study of blood T cell repertoires in COVID-19 (dated by TCRdb to about 2020). As for the study more broadly: The collaborator samples originated in the United States, Italy and Spain and spanned the acute and convalescent phases of COVID-19. HLA class I and class II types, where available, came from metadata supplied by the sample provider rather than from assay-based typing. The sample metadata nearly always contained a de-identified subject ID, COVID-19 status, age in years and sex. The repertoires were released in a freely available public database meant as a resource for research on the immune response to SARS-CoV-2. The samples were drawn from the first 160 participants of the ongoing ImmuneRACE study and from 950 to 1,500 subjects provided by 6 global collaborators. The dataset comprised deeply sampled blood TCRbeta repertoires from subjects exposed to, actively infected with, or recovered from COVID-19. The prospective study material was composed of cDNA or gDNA derived from T cells, B-cell-depleted T cells, or PBMCs. Points the paper makes about the study in general: How much clinical and demographic metadata was included differed by source and by participant, and the metadata was provided uncurated.

TCRbeta CDR3 regions were amplified from genomic DNA using the immunoSEQ Assay, a bias-controlled multiplex PCR. Per the source publication's procedure: The number of nucleated cells in each sample was estimated by amplification of reference gene primers within the assay. To quantify the absolute abundance of each unique TCRbeta CDR3 rearrangement, sequence reads were collapsed and filtered. For each sample, productive Simpson clonality was calculated as the square root of Simpson's diversity index over productive rearrangements. TCRdb took over this immuneACCESS table, retaining in-frame rearrangements with V and J assigned. Such tables are incomplete; in checked studies, under half of the missing clones stem from an unresolved V gene, and the remainder is unexplained. V, J and clone size are taken as reported in that table, and D and trimming were inferred from the DNA itself. The sample table lists about 84,000 clones, less than 90% of them with a count of one. The ten largest clones take up approximately 1.2% of the sample.

From its cysteine to its phenylalanine, the CDR3 spans 13 amino acids. Solely the CDR3 DNA is kept, with 39 bases framed from the first base. Ends trimmed: V by 8 bases, J by 7 bases; bases unmatched to a gene: 9. Collaborating institutions collected whole blood in K2EDTA tubes following their own protocols. For TCRbeta analysis, collaborators shipped samples in one of three forms: frozen whole blood, isolated PBMCs, or DNA extracted from either of those sample types. For this clone: Its specific antigen is unknown. One base away there is no much larger clone; base qualities are not given.

Here the chain combines TRBV12-3 or TRBV12-4 and TRBJ2-5, with 8 middle bases fitting TRBD1. The clonotype comes from an elderly man with active or convalescent COVID-19. Sequencing used peripheral blood. CDR3 reads: CASQMGQASTQYF. The DNA sequence is TGTGCCAGCCAAATGGGACAGGCGTCGACCCAGTACTTC.